This TCR beta chain was obtained from a study of control samples from healthy donors and cancer patients. Measured with immunoSEQ multiplex PCR; TCRdb has only the in-frame clones, and not every one. The sample includes some 56,000 clones, 85% to 95% of them seen just once. This clone is a singleton in its sample. The ends were cut back, 2 bases at V and 2 bases at J, with 8 bases in the middle. The CDR3 consists of 13 residues. CDR1 is SGHRS and CDR2 is YFSETQ in the germline V gene. Sequencing was performed on blood. The TCR originated in a man aged 30-40 years in good health. The rearrangement uses TRBV5-1 and TRBJ2-7; tentatively, D is TRBD1 (5 bases). As DNA, the CDR3 is TGCGCCAGCAGCTTCCAGGGTACCTACGAGCAGTACTTC. Protein product: CASSFQGTYEQYF.